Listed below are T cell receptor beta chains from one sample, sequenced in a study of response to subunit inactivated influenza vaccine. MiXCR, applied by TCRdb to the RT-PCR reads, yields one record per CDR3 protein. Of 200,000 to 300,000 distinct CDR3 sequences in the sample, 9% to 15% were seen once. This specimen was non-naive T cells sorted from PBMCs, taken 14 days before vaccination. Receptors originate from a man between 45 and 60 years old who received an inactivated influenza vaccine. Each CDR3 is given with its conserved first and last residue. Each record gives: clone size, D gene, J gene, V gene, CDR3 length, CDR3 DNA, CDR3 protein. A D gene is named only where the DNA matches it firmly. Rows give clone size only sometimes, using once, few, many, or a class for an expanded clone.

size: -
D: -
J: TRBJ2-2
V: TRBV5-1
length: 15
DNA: TGCGCCAGCAGCTTGCGGCAGGACAACACCGGGGAGCTGTTTTTT
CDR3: CASSLRQDNTGELFF

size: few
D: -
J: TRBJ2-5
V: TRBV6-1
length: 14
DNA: TGTGCCAGCAGTGCCCGCTGGTCGGGAGAGACCCAGTACTTC
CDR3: CASSARWSGETQYF

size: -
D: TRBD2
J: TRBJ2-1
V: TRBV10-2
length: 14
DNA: TGCGCCAGCAAATTAGCGGGGGGGCCCAATGAGCAGTTCTTC
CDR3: CASKLAGGPNEQFF

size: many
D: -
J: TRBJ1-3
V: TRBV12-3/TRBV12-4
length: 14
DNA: TGTGCCAGCAGCTTCCGGGAATCCTTCTACACCATATATTTT
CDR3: CASSFRESFYTIYF

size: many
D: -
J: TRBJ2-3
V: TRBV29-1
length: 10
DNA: TGCAGCGTTGAAGGAGATACGCAGTATTTT
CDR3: CSVEGDTQYF

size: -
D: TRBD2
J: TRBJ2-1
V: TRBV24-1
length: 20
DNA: TGTGCCACCAGTACCACCGGGACCGGGCTTCGTAGCGGGAGAGCCAATGAGCAGTTCTTC
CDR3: CATSTTGTGLRSGRANEQFF

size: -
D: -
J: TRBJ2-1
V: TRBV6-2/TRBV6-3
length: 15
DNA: TGTGCCAGCAGTTACTCCCTAGTGCCCTACAATGAGCAGTTCTTC
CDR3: CASSYSLVPYNEQFF

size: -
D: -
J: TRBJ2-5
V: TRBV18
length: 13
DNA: TGTGCCAGCTCACCACCAAGCAGGGAGACCCAGTACTTC
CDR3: CASSPPSRETQYF

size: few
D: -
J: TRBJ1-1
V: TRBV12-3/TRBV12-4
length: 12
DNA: TGTGCCAGCAGTTTAGGGACAGAGGAAGCTTTCTTT
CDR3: CASSLGTEEAFF

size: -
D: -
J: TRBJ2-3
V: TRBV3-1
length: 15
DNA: TGTGCCAGCAGCTTACAGGGATCTGGCACAGATACGCAGTATTTT
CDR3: CASSLQGSGTDTQYF

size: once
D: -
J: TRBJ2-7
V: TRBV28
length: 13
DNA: TGTGCCAGCAGCCCCCCACCCAGATACGAGCAGTACTTC
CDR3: CASSPPPRYEQYF

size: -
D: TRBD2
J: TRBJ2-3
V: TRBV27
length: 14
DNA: TGTGCCAGCAGTGCACTAGCGGGAGGGGATACGCAGTATTTT
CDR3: CASSALAGGDTQYF

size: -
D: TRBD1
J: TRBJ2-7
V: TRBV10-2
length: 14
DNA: TGCGCCAGCAATGGACAGGGGGCCACCTACGAGCAGTACTTC
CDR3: CASNGQGATYEQYF

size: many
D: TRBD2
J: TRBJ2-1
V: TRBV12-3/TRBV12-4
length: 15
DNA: TGTGCCAGCAGTCAAGGGGCTAGCGGAATCAATGAGCAGTTCTTC
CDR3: CASSQGASGINEQFF

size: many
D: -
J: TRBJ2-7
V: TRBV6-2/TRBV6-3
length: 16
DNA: TGTGCCAGCAGCCGGGACTCCGATCGTTGGTCCTACGAGCAGTACTTC
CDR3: CASSRDSDRWSYEQYF

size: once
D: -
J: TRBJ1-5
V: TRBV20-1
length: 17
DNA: TGCAGTGCTAGAGATAGACAGCTCACCCAAAGCAATCAGCCCCAGCATTTT
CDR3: CSARDRQLTQSNQPQHF

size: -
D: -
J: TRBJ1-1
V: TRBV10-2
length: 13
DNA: TGCGCCAGCAATTCGGGCAGGAACACTGAAGCTTTCTTT
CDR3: CASNSGRNTEAFF

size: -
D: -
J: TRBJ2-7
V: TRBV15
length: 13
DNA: TGTGCCACCAGCAGAGATCTCCTGCGCGAGCAGTATTTC
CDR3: CATSRDLLREQYF

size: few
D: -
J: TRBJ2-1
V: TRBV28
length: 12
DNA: TGTGCCAGCAGTTTAGGCCGACTGGAGCAGTTCTTC
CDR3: CASSLGRLEQFF

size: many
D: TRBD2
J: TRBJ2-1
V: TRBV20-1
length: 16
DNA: TGCAGTGCTAGAGATAGCGGGAGTTCCCCCTACAATGAGCAGTTCTTC
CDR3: CSARDSGSSPYNEQFF

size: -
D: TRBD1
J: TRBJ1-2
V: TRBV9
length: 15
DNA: TGTGCCAGCAGCGTAGACCAGGACAGGGGTTATGGCTACACCTTC
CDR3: CASSVDQDRGYGYTF

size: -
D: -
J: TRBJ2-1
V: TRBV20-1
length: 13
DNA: TGCAGTGCTAGCCTCGACTCCTACAATGAGCAGTTCTTC
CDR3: CSASLDSYNEQFF

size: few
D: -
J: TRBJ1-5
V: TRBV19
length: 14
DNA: TGTGCCAGTAGTCCGAGTGGGCCGAGACAGCCCCAGCATTTT
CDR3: CASSPSGPRQPQHF

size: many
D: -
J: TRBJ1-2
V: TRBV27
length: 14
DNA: TGTGCCAGCACCGGCAGGGGAAGGATGAGCGGCTACACCTTC
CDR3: CASTGRGRMSGYTF

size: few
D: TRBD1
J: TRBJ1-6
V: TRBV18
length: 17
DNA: TGTGCCAGCTCACTAACCGGGACAGGGAGGTTTAATTCACCCCTCCACTTT
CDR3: CASSLTGTGRFNSPLHF

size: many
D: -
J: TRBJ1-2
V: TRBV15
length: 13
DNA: TGTGCCACCAGCAGAGCCAAAAAGGCCGGCTACACCTTC
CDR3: CATSRAKKAGYTF

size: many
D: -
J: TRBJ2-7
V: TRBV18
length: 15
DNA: TGTGCCAGCTCACCAGGCCAGGCGGGTTTAAACGAGCAGTACTTC
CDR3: CASSPGQAGLNEQYF

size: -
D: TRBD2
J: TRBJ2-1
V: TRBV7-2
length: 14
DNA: TGTGCCAGCAGCTTAGTTACGGGGGGGAATGAGCAGTTCTTC
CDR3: CASSLVTGGNEQFF

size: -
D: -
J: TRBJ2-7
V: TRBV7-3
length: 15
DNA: TGTGCCAGCAGCCACCGGAGACACCTTCACTACGAGCAGTACTTC
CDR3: CASSHRRHLHYEQYF

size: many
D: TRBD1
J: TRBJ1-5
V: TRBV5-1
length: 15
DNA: TGCGCCAGCACCGAGACAGGGGATAGCAATCAGCCCCAGCATTTT
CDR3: CASTETGDSNQPQHF

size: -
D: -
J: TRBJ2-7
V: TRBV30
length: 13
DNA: TGTGCCTGGAGTAGGGGTATCAGCTACGAGCAGTACTTC
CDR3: CAWSRGISYEQYF

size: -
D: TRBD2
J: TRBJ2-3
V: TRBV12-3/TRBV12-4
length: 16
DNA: TGTGCCAGCAGTCCTCGTGCTAGCGGGAGAACAGATACGCAGTATTTT
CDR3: CASSPRASGRTDTQYF

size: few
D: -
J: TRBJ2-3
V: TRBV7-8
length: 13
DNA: TGTGCCAGCAGCCCGTCGATCGGTGTTACGCAGTATTTT
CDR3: CASSPSIGVTQYF

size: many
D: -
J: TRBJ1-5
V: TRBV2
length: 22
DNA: TGTGCCAGCAGTGAGGGTGCTGTCACGAGCTGGGAGGGAATATATAGCAATCAGCCCCAGCATTTT
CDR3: CASSEGAVTSWEGIYSNQPQHF

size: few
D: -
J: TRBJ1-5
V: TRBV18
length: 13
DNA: TGTGCCAGCTCACCAGGTAGCAATCAGCCCCAGCATTTT
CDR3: CASSPGSNQPQHF

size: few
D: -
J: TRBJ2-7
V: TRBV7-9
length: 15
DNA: TGTGCCAGCAGCTCCCTAAGGGAGATCTCCTACGAGCAGTACTTC
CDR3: CASSSLREISYEQYF

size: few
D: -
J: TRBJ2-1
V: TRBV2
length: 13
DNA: TGTGCCAGCATGACCCCTCCACGCGGTGAGCAGTTCTTC
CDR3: CASMTPPRGEQFF

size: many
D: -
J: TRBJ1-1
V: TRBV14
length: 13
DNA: TGTGCCAGCAGCCAGCAACAGGGACCCCAAGCTTTCTTT
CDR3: CASSQQQGPQAFF

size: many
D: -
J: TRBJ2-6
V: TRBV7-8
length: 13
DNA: TGTGCCAGCAGCCCCTATGGGGCCAACGTCCTGACTTTC
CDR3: CASSPYGANVLTF

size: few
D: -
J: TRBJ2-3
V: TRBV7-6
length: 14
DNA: TGTGCCAGCAGCTTTACCCAGGGCACAGATACGCAGTATTTT
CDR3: CASSFTQGTDTQYF

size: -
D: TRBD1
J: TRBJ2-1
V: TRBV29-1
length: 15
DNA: TGCAGCGTTGAACGTAGACAGGGGATGGGCAATGAGCAGTTCTTC
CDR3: CSVERRQGMGNEQFF

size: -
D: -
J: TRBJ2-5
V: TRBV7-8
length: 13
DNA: TGTGCCAGCAGCTTTCGCGGGGAAGGGACCCAGTACTTC
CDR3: CASSFRGEGTQYF

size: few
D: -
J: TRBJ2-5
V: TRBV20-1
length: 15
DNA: TGCAGTGCTTCCCGCGGCCCGGGGGCCGGGGAGACCCAGTACTTC
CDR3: CSASRGPGAGETQYF

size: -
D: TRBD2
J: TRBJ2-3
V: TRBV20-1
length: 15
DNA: TGCAGTGCTAGAACAACTAGCGGTAGCACAGATACGCAGTATTTT
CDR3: CSARTTSGSTDTQYF

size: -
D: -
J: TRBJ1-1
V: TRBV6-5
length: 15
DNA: TGTGCCAGCAGTTATACCCGCGGGGGGCCTGTTGAAGCTTTCTTT
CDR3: CASSYTRGGPVEAFF

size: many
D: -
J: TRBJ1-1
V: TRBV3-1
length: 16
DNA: TGTGCCAGCAGCTCAGGTGGGGGTGGATTCGGGTCTGAAGCTTTCTTT
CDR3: CASSSGGGGFGSEAFF

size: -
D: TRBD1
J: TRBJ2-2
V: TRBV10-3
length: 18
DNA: TGTGCCATCAGCGCACATCGGCGGGGACAGGGTCTCGCCGGGGAGCTGTTTTTT
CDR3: CAISAHRRGQGLAGELFF

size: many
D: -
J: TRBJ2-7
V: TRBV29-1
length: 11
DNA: TGCAGCGTTCGAGAGTCCTACGAGCAGTACTTC
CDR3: CSVRESYEQYF

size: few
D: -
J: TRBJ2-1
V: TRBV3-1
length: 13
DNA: TGTGCCAGCAGCCCTCACGGACAGCATGAGCAGTTCTTC
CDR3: CASSPHGQHEQFF

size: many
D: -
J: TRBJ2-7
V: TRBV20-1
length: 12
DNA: TGCAGTGTCCAAGAAGACTCCTACGAGCAGTACTTC
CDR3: CSVQEDSYEQYF

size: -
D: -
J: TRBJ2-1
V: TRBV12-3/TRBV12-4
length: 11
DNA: TGTGCCAGCAGTTTCCGCATTGAGCAGTTCTTC
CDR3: CASSFRIEQFF

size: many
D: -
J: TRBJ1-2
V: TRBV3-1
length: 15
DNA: TGTGCCAGCAGCGACTCAGGGATTGGACTTAAAGGCTACACCTTC
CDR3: CASSDSGIGLKGYTF

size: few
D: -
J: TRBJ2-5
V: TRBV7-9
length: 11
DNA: TGTGCCAGCAGGTCTCAAGAGACCCAGTACTTC
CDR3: CASRSQETQYF

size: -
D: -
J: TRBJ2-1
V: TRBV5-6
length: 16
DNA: TGTGCCAGCAGCCGACCCCGGGTTGACAAGTACAATGAGCAGTTCTTC
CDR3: CASSRPRVDKYNEQFF

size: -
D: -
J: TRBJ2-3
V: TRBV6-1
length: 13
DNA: TGTGCCAGCACCACCAACCCGACAGATACGCAGTATTTT
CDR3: CASTTNPTDTQYF

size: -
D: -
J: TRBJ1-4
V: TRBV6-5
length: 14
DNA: TGTGCCAGCAGTGCAGCTGCAACTAATGAAAAACTGTTTTTT
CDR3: CASSAAATNEKLFF

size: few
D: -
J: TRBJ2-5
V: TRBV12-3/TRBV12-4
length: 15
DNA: TGTGCCAGCAGTTTAATCGGGGCAGCTCAAGAGACCCAGTACTTC
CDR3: CASSLIGAAQETQYF

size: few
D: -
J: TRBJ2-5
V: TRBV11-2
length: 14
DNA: TGTGCCAGCAGCTTCGGACAGCGCCAAGAGACCCAGTACTTC
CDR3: CASSFGQRQETQYF

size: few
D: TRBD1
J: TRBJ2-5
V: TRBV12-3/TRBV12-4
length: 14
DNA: TGTGCCAGCAGTCAGGACAGGGGGCTGGAGACCCAGTACTTC
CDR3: CASSQDRGLETQYF

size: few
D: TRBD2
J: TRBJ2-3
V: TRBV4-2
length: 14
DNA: TGTGCCAGCAGCGCCAGCGGGGACACAGATACGCAGTATTTT
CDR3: CASSASGDTDTQYF